This TCR beta chain is from a study of low-dose radiotherapy and immunotherapy resistance in tumors. In its sample, this clonotype was seen many times. The time point here: before trial treatment. TRAV and TRBV primers primed cDNA for both TCRalpha and TCRbeta. For amplifying TCRs, the PCR ran for approximately 18 cycles with Phusion, which was used together with a constant-region primer and the adapter on the V primers. MiXCR was run by TCRdb on the reads, yielding one entry per CDR3 protein. The sample holds tens of thousands of distinct CDR3 sequences; around 17% are singletons and the top ten take less than 3.5%. The CDR3 is 12 residues long. Germline CDR1 is SNHLY and CDR2 is FYNNEI. V was clipped by 9 bases and J by 4 bases, with 13 bases between them.

This chain connects TRBV2 to TRBJ2-7, with D perhaps given as TRBD1 or TRBD2 (6 bases each). The TCR was taken from a male donor with prostate cancer. The starting material was PBMCs, obtained before treatment. The CDR3 DNA follows: TGTGCCAGTCGGAGGGGGGCTTACGAGCAGTACTTC. This encodes CASRRGAYEQYF.